The sequence of this TCR beta chain was determined in a study of T cell responses to AZD1222 COVID-19 vaccine. Study-wide findings and caveats: Two doses of AZD1222 preceded a rise in Spike-specific TCR breadth and depth.

Clones were read by immunoSEQ multiplex PCR, and TCRdb kept only the in-frame ones, dropping some. The repertoire has 200,000 or so clones, about 90% of them found once; the top ten carry less than 3%. CDR1 and CDR2 from the germline V gene are SGHNT and YYREEE (reference sequence). The CDR3 is 15 residues long. Trimming pared 1 base from V and 5 bases from J, leaving 13 bases between. Concerning this clone: Its antigen is still unknown.

This rearrangement joins TRBV5-4 to TRBJ2-1; perhaps TRBD1 as D (5 bases). This receptor was taken from an adult in good health. This material consisted of peripheral blood, taken on day 0 of MenACWY control vaccination. In nucleotides, the CDR3 is TGTGCCAGCAGCTTGTCGGCAGGGTTGAACAATGAGCAGTTCTTC. Protein sequence: CASSLSAGLNNEQFF.